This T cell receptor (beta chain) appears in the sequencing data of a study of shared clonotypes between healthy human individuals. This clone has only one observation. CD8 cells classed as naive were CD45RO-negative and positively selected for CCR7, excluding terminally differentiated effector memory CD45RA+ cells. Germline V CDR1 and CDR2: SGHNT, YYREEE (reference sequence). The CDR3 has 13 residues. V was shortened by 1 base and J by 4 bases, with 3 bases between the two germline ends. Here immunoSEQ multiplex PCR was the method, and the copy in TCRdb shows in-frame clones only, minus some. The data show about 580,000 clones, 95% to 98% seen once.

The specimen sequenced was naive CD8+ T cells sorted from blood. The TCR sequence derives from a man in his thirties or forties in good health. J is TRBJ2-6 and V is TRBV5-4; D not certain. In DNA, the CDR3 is TGTGCCAGCAGCTTGAGCGGGGCCAACGTCCTGACTTTC. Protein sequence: CASSLSGANVLTF.